These 18 T cell receptor beta chains were sequenced from one sample in a study of CD4+ T cells in melanoma (dated by TCRdb to between 2021 and 2022). Libraries came from the immunoSEQ multiplex PCR assay. TCRdb took this table from immuneACCESS and kept in-frame rearrangements with V and J called. Such tables lack part of the clones; where checked against another copy, unresolved V genes explain under half of the gap, and the rest is unexplained. The sample contains some 50,000 clones, roughly 89% of them found a single time. Jointly, the top ten make up 12% of the sample. Sequenced input: peripheral blood. These TCRs come from a human donor with melanoma.

This clone has just a few counts. The V call is TRBV28, the J call TRBJ1-1; D gene uncertain. Trimming shortened V by 5 bases and J by 0 bases, and 19 bases separated the two germline ends. This CDR3 spans 17 amino acids. Germline assignment: CDR1 MDHEN and CDR2 SYDVKM. As DNA, the CDR3 is TGTGCCAGCAGTACCCGGAATAAGGGAACCATGAACACTGAAGCTTTCTTT. Translation gives CASSTRNKGTMNTEAFF.

This chain links TRBV29-1 with TRBJ2-4; D is unresolved. V gave up 4 bases and J gave up 0 bases, with 13 bases separating them. The V gene's germline CDR1 is SQVTM and CDR2 ANQGSEA. This CDR3 is built from 15 residues. The CDR3 nucleotides are TGCAGCGTTGGTTTGGGATCGGGAGCCAAAAACATTCAGTACTTC. The encoded protein is CSVGLGSGAKNIQYF.

A word on this clone: The sample carries other DNA sequences with the same CDR3. In DNA, the CDR3 is TGTGCCAGCAGCTTAAGGGGGGTAAATCAGCCCCAGCATTTT. The encoded protein is CASSLRGVNQPQHF. The chain combines TRBV7-9 with TRBJ1-5, with a possible D match to TRBD1 (6 bases). The CDR3 runs 14 residues. V gave up 2 bases and J gave up 4 bases, with 9 bases separating them. The germline gives CDR1 SEHNR, CDR2 FQNEAQ (reference sequence).

CDR3 region: CASSPRRGLKNTEAFF. DNA for the CDR3: TGTGCCAGCAGTCCCCGGAGGGGCCTAAAAAACACTGAAGCTTTCTTT. The chain couples TRBV28 to TRBJ1-1; D is possibly TRBD1 (5 bases). The germline V and J ends were trimmed by 5 bases and 2 bases, with 18 bases remaining between them. Germline V gene sequence: CDR1 MDHEN, CDR2 SYDVKM. This CDR3 has 16 residues.

The chain recombines TRBV2 with TRBJ1-2; D is unresolved. The length of the CDR3 is 13 residues. Trimming stripped 3 bases from V and 7 bases from J, with 12 bases between. Germline CDR1 and CDR2: SNHLY and FYNNEI. Written as DNA, the CDR3 is TGTGCCAGCAGTGACCAGGACGTTTTTGGCTACACCTTC. This translates into CASSDQDVFGYTF. Combining the CDR3 with reference TRBV2 and TRBJ1-2 gives the whole variable domain EPEVTQTPSHQVTQMGQEVILRCVPISNHLYFYWYRQILGQKVEFLVSFYNNEISEKSEIFDDQFSVERPDGSNFTLKIRSTKLEDSAMYFCASSDQDVFGYTFGSGTRLTVV.

The rearrangement uses TRBV2 and TRBJ1-2; 7 nucleotides line up with TRBD1. V gave up 8 bases and J gave up 1 base; unmatched junction bases: 7. The V gene's germline CDR1 is SNHLY and CDR2 FYNNEI. CDR3 size: 14 residues. The CDR3 DNA reads as TGTGCCAGCGAGGGACAGCCTTATAACTATGGCTACACCTTC. Translating it yields CASEGQPYNYGYTF.

This sequence joins TRBV27 and TRBJ1-2; D remains unclear. Trimming left V 3 bases short and J 5 bases short, with 7 bases between. CDR1 and CDR2 from the germline V gene are MNHEY and SMNVEV (reference sequence). The CDR3 is made up of 12 amino acids. CDR3 sequence reads: CASSLREYGYTF. In DNA form, the CDR3 reads TGTGCCAGCAGTTTGAGAGAGTATGGCTACACCTTC.

The V gene is TRBV18, the J gene TRBJ1-1; D is unresolved. The CDR3 totals 12 residues. The V end lost 9 bases, the J end lost 4 bases, and 12 bases lay between the germline ends. CDR1 is KGHSH and CDR2 is LQKENI in the germline V gene. The chain's CDR3 is CASGWATTEAFF. CDR3 coding DNA: TGTGCCAGTGGTTGGGCCACCACTGAAGCTTTCTTT.

V gene TRBV30 combines with J gene TRBJ2-1; possible D gene TRBD2, 5 bases. Trimming cost V 0 bases and J 8 bases, with 8 bases left between them. Germline CDR1 and CDR2: GTSNPN and SVGIG (reference sequence). The CDR3 runs to 12 residues. In DNA form, the CDR3 reads TGTGCCTGGAGTGTACTAGGGTATGAGCAGTTCTTC. It yields the protein CAWSVLGYEQFF.

The rearrangement links TRBV5-1 to TRBJ2-7, with D perhaps being TRBD1 or TRBD2 (6 bases each). The germline CDR1 and CDR2 sequences are SGHRS and YFSETQ. V shed 0 bases and J shed 8 bases, with 9 bases lying between them. The CDR3 length is 12 residues. The CDR3 DNA follows: TGCGCCAGCAGCTTGGGGGGGGACAAGCAGTACTTC. Its protein product is CASSLGGDKQYF.

The V and J genes are TRBV7-9 and TRBJ1-2; 7 bases are shared with TRBD1. Trimming cost V 4 bases and J 4 bases; bases outside gene matches: 3. CDR1 is SEHNR and CDR2 is FQNEAQ in the germline V gene (reference sequence). The CDR3 runs to 13 residues. CDR3 sequence reads: CASSSEGAYGYTF. The DNA for the CDR3 is TGTGCCAGCAGCTCCGAGGGGGCCTATGGCTACACCTTC.

This chain links TRBV11-2 with TRBJ1-3; 7 positions match TRBD1. The CDR3 sequence is 17 residues long. The V gene end was trimmed by 5 bases and the J gene end by 0 bases; junction bases not matched to a gene: 10. The germline CDR1 and CDR2 sequences are SGHAT and FQNNGV. CDR3 residues: CASSLRRDSLSGNTIYF. DNA for the CDR3: TGTGCCAGCAGCCTGCGCCGGGACAGCCTCTCTGGAAACACCATATATTTT. The complete variable domain, with remaining parts taken from reference TRBV11-2 and TRBJ1-3, reads EAGVAQSPRYKIIEKRQSVAFWCNPISGHATLYWYQQILGQGPKLLIQFQNNGVVDDSQLPKDRFSAERLKGVDSTLKIQPAKLEDSAVYLCASSLRRDSLSGNTIYFGEGSWLTVV.

The chain joins TRBV19 to TRBJ2-5, with TRBD1 identical over 8 bases. Trimming cost V 8 bases and J 4 bases; bases outside gene matches: 6. This CDR3 has 13 residues. Germline V gene lookup returns CDR1 LNHDA and CDR2 SQIVND (reference sequence). The CDR3 DNA is TGTGCCAGTGACAGGGGAGTGGGAGAGACCCAGTACTTC. Translation gives CASDRGVGETQYF.

The J gene is TRBJ2-1, the V gene TRBV9; TRBD1 is a possible D gene (6 bases). CDR1 is SGDLS and CDR2 is YYNGEE in the germline V gene. The CDR3 is 14 residues long. Trimming shortened V by 4 bases and J by 4 bases, and 12 bases separated the two germline ends. DNA for the CDR3: TGTGCCAGCAGCCAAACAGGGAAGTACAATGAGCAGTTCTTC. Its translation: CASSQTGKYNEQFF.

J is TRBJ2-2 and V is TRBV7-6, with TRBD1 identical over 7 bases. This CDR3 has 16 amino acids. CDR1 is SGHVS and CDR2 is FNYEAQ in the germline V gene. V trimming: 1 base; J trimming: 4 bases; junction bases outside the gene matches: 6. The CDR3: CASSLVGPGGTGELFF. The CDR3 DNA is TGTGCCAGCAGCTTAGTGGGGCCAGGGGGCACCGGGGAGCTGTTTTTT.

This clone was counted a single time. The rearrangement uses TRBV7-9 and TRBJ1-4; D unresolved. V was clipped by 2 bases and J by 0 bases, with 7 bases between them. The length of the CDR3 is 15 residues. CDR1 SEHNR and CDR2 FQNEAQ come from the germline V gene (reference sequence). CDR3 nucleotide sequence: TGTGCCAGCAGCTTAACGTGGGCAACTAATGAAAAACTGTTTTTT. It specifies CASSLTWATNEKLFF.

This clone was counted between two and nine times. The gene calls are TRBV19 and TRBJ1-1, with 7 bases lining up with TRBD1. CDR1 is LNHDA, CDR2 SQIVND, per germline (reference sequence). This CDR3 contains 15 residues. V was pared by 0 bases and J by 4 bases, with 5 bases of the junction left unmatched. Here the CDR3 reads CASSIDDRDSTEAFF. The CDR3 DNA follows: TGTGCCAGTAGTATAGATGACAGGGATTCCACTGAAGCTTTCTTT.

Concerning this clone: Other DNA variants within this sample encode the same CDR3. The V and J genes are TRBV27 and TRBJ2-1; D might be TRBD1 or TRBD2, each matching 6 bases. CDR3 size: 15 residues. Germline values: CDR1 MNHEY, CDR2 SMNVEV (reference sequence). V was pared by 0 bases and J by 3 bases, with 9 bases between. In nucleotides, the CDR3 is TGTGCCAGCAGTTTATCGGGGGGCTACTACAATGAGCAGTTCTTC. Protein: CASSLSGGYYNEQFF.